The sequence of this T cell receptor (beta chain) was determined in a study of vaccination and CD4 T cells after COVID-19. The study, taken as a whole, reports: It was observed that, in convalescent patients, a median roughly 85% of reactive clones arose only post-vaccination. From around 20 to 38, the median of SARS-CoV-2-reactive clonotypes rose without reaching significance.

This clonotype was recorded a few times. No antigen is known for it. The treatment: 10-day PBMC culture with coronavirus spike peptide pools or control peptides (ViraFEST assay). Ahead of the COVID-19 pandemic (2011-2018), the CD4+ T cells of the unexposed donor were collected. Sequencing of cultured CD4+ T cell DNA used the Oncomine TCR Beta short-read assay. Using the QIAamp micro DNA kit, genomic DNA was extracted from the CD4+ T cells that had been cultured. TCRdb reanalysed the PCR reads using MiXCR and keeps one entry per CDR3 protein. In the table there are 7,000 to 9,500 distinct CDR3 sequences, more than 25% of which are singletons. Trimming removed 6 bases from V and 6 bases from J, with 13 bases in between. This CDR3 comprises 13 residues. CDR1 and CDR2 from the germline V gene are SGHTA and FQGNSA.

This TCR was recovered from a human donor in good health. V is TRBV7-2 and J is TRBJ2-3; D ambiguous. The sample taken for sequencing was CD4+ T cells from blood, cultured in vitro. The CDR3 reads CASSSQLRDTQYF. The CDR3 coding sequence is TGTGCCAGCAGTTCGCAGCTGCGCGATACGCAGTATTTT.